Listed below are T cell receptor beta chains from one sample, sequenced in a study of shared clonotypes between healthy human individuals. Generated by immunoSEQ multiplex PCR, the TCRdb table keeps only in-frame clones and is missing some. The profile shows about 480,000 clones, 60% to 80% of them singletons. Specimen: PBMCs. These receptors were obtained from a woman aged 40-49 years in good health. Some clones in this sample may be carry-over from other donors' samples. Both conserved end residues are part of each CDR3. The order of the fields is clone size, J gene, V gene, D gene, CDR3 protein. A D gene is named only where the DNA matches it firmly. Size is omitted from some rows. Given values are once, few, many or a class for expanded clones.

size: NA; J: TRBJ2-5; V: TRBV27; D: TRBD2; CDR3: CASSFAGGAQETQYF
size: NA; J: TRBJ1-2; V: TRBV18; D: TRBD1; CDR3: CASSPTLDRGNGYTF
size: NA; J: TRBJ1-5; V: TRBV28; D: NA; CDR3: CASRTGDGQPQHF
size: NA; J: TRBJ2-5; V: TRBV18; D: NA; CDR3: CASSGGFGPTETQYF
size: NA; J: TRBJ2-1; V: TRBV4-3; D: TRBD1; CDR3: CASSQDYRGNEQFF
size: NA; J: TRBJ2-5; V: TRBV7-9; D: NA; CDR3: CASSSPGGKTQYF
size: NA; J: TRBJ2-1; V: TRBV7-2; D: TRBD2; CDR3: CASSLAVAGASYNEQFF
size: few; J: TRBJ1-2; V: TRBV2; D: NA; CDR3: CASKGAEGYTF
size: NA; J: TRBJ2-1; V: TRBV11-1; D: TRBD2; CDR3: CASSLGTSGSVEQFF
size: few; J: TRBJ1-1; V: TRBV28; D: NA; CDR3: CASSYRVSEAFF
size: once; J: TRBJ1-2; V: TRBV30; D: TRBD1; CDR3: CAWSETGVGYTF
size: few; J: TRBJ1-1; V: TRBV27; D: NA; CDR3: CASSFVGNTEAFF
size: NA; J: TRBJ1-5; V: TRBV30; D: NA; CDR3: CACGYSNQPQHF
size: NA; J: TRBJ2-3; V: TRBV30; D: NA; CDR3: CAWSGHLTDTQYF
size: NA; J: TRBJ1-5; V: TRBV28; D: NA; CDR3: CASHRQRNQPQHF
size: NA; J: TRBJ1-5; V: TRBV10-3; D: NA; CDR3: CAISEGQPVSNQPQHF
size: NA; J: TRBJ2-5; V: TRBV5-6; D: NA; CDR3: CASSNTGTTQETQYF
size: NA; J: TRBJ2-5; V: TRBV18; D: NA; CDR3: CASSVQQKNQETQYF
size: NA; J: TRBJ1-2; V: TRBV6-4; D: NA; CDR3: CASPVPPCPYGYTF
size: NA; J: TRBJ2-3; V: TRBV5-4; D: TRBD1; CDR3: CASSLGDRGLPDTQYF
size: NA; J: TRBJ1-3; V: TRBV28; D: NA; CDR3: CASSPTGIGGNTIYF
size: NA; J: TRBJ2-3; V: TRBV5-4; D: TRBD2; CDR3: CASSSGLAGDTQYF
size: NA; J: TRBJ2-7; V: TRBV15; D: TRBD1; CDR3: CATSRAGTGQYEQYF
size: NA; J: TRBJ1-1; V: TRBV4-2; D: NA; CDR3: CASSQDFSGEAFF
size: NA; J: TRBJ2-1; V: TRBV5-1; D: TRBD2; CDR3: CASSLGTSGSYNEQFF
size: NA; J: TRBJ2-3; V: TRBV12-1; D: NA; CDR3: CASSLCKGRQGTDTQYF
size: NA; J: TRBJ2-1; V: TRBV5-1; D: NA; CDR3: CASNPATYNEQFF
size: NA; J: TRBJ1-6; V: TRBV6-4; D: NA; CDR3: CASSTGINSPLHF
size: NA; J: TRBJ2-3; V: TRBV28; D: NA; CDR3: CASSLRADTQYF
size: NA; J: TRBJ1-6; V: TRBV25-1; D: NA; CDR3: CASSEAGYNSPLHF
size: NA; J: TRBJ1-2; V: TRBV18; D: TRBD1; CDR3: CASSLQGDYGYTF
size: NA; J: TRBJ2-7; V: TRBV28; D: NA; CDR3: CASTLGDYEQYF
size: NA; J: TRBJ1-1; V: TRBV7-9; D: TRBD1; CDR3: CASSQGQGAEAFF
size: NA; J: TRBJ1-1; V: TRBV28; D: NA; CDR3: CAILGGGGTEAFF
size: NA; J: TRBJ2-3; V: TRBV27; D: NA; CDR3: CASSNTTGAFTDTQYF
size: once; J: TRBJ2-7; V: TRBV28; D: TRBD1; CDR3: CASSDTGALSYEQYF
size: NA; J: TRBJ1-5; V: TRBV28; D: NA; CDR3: CASSFRRGFQPQHF
size: NA; J: TRBJ2-2; V: TRBV6-5; D: NA; CDR3: CASSYAPATGELFF
size: few; J: TRBJ2-7; V: TRBV28; D: TRBD2; CDR3: CARHNSGSCEQYF
size: once; J: TRBJ2-7; V: TRBV28; D: NA; CDR3: CASSLWYEQYF
size: NA; J: TRBJ2-1; V: TRBV5-1; D: NA; CDR3: CASSLEAAYEQFF
size: NA; J: TRBJ2-7; V: TRBV28; D: NA; CDR3: CASSSPGTAYEQYF
size: NA; J: TRBJ2-5; V: TRBV28; D: NA; CDR3: CASRPSGGLLGETQYF
size: NA; J: TRBJ2-5; V: TRBV10-3; D: NA; CDR3: CATSRDKQETQYF
size: NA; J: TRBJ2-1; V: TRBV19; D: TRBD2; CDR3: CASSPPGGSAYNEQFF
size: NA; J: TRBJ1-3; V: TRBV9; D: NA; CDR3: CASSLGGQGNTIYF
size: once; J: TRBJ2-1; V: TRBV5-1; D: TRBD2; CDR3: CASSLTAGGDLNEQFF
size: NA; J: TRBJ2-2; V: TRBV7-9; D: NA; CDR3: CASPRKGGTGELFF
size: NA; J: TRBJ1-6; V: TRBV28; D: TRBD1; CDR3: CASSLTGTAIPLHF
size: many; J: TRBJ2-7; V: TRBV27; D: TRBD1; CDR3: CASSLGTGHTDEQYF
size: NA; J: TRBJ2-4; V: TRBV19; D: TRBD2; CDR3: CASSRSRTASGKNIQYF
size: NA; J: TRBJ2-1; V: TRBV28; D: NA; CDR3: CASSLGNEDSEQFF
size: NA; J: TRBJ2-7; V: TRBV13; D: TRBD2; CDR3: CASSLGLATYEQYF
size: NA; J: TRBJ2-3; V: TRBV19; D: NA; CDR3: CASSRLASSTDTQYF